The 28 T cell receptor beta chains below come from one sample, sequenced in a study of memory CD8 T cells in hepatitis C reinfection. The assay was immunoSEQ multiplex PCR, and TCRdb's table has in-frame clones only and misses some. The sample consists of approximately 49,000 clones, nearly 90% of them appearing once. The sample's time point: late/post reinfection, 12 to 24 weeks after detection. No in vitro expansion preceded TCR sequencing of the sorted cells. What was sequenced was naive CD8+ T cells sorted from blood. The receptors derive from a young man with hepatitis C virus infection.

A single count supports this clone. The V and J genes are TRBV5-1 and TRBJ2-3, with 7 bases identical to TRBD1. With 3 bases clipped from V and 4 bases from J, the junction kept 8 bases outside the gene matches. The CDR3 totals 15 residues. Germline V lookup: CDR1 SGHRS, CDR2 YFSETQ. CDR3 DNA: TGCGCCAGCAGCTACGTCCCGGGACAGTCAGATACGCAGTATTTT. This gives the protein CASSYVPGQSDTQYF.

This chain joins TRBV5-4 and TRBJ1-2, with 8 bases lining up with TRBD1. Trimming took 4 bases from V and 1 from J; bases not matched to a gene: 6. CDR3 length: 15 amino acids. CDR1 and CDR2 (germline): SGHNT, YYREEE (reference sequence). The CDR3 loop reads CASSDRGELNYGYTF. The CDR3 region has the DNA TGTGCCAGCAGCGACAGGGGAGAACTTAACTATGGCTACACCTTC. The whole variable domain, remainder taken from reference TRBV5-4 and TRBJ1-2, is ETGVTQSPTHLIKTRGQQVTLRCSSQSGHNTVSWYQQALGQGPQFIFQYYREEENGRGNFPPRFSGLQFPNYSSELNVNALELDDSALYLCASSDRGELNYGYTFGSGTRLTVV.

The chain couples TRBV4-1 to TRBJ1-1; TRBD1 agrees at 8 bases. The germline V gene encodes CDR1 MGHRA and CDR2 YSYEKL. CDR3 length: 15 amino acids. Trimming took 3 bases from V and 1 from J; bases not matched to a gene: 4. The CDR3 reads CASSHFGQGNTEAFF. CDR3 in DNA: TGCGCCAGCAGCCACTTCGGACAGGGGAACACTGAAGCTTTCTTT.

V gene TRBV4-1 combines with J gene TRBJ2-3; the match to TRBD2 covers 12 bases. In germline, CDR1 is MGHRA, CDR2 YSYEKL. The CDR3 totals 16 residues. Trimming took 4 bases from V and 6 from J; bases not matched to a gene: 8. The CDR3 loop is CASSPRTSGIVDTQYF. In DNA form, the CDR3 reads TGCGCCAGCAGCCCCCGGACTAGCGGGATTGTGGATACGCAGTATTTT.

This clone came up once. The gene calls are TRBV27 and TRBJ2-5; 9 nucleotides match TRBD1. The germline CDR1 and CDR2 sequences are MNHEY and SMNVEV (reference sequence). CDR3 length: 17 amino acids. Losses at the gene ends were 3 bases for V and 3 bases for J; bases not matched to a gene: 11. For the CDR3, the DNA is TGTGCCAGCAGTTTTGGCCGTCCCGGGACAGGGAAAGAGACCCAGTACTTC. It is translated as CASSFGRPGTGKETQYF.

The chain has TRBV2 and TRBJ2-5; TRBD2 matches 8 bases. Germline V lookup: CDR1 SNHLY, CDR2 FYNNEI. This CDR3 has 15 amino acids. Trimming cost V 6 bases and J 5 bases; bases outside gene matches: 11. CDR3 amino acids: CASRGAGGLWETQYF. In DNA, the CDR3 is TGTGCCAGCAGGGGGGCGGGGGGCCTGTGGGAGACCCAGTACTTC.

V gene TRBV23-1 combines with J gene TRBJ1-6, with a weak D call TRBD1 (5 bases). TRBV23-1 is placed among ORFs of uncertain function. V was cut by 7 bases and J by 3 bases, with 25 bases left in between. There are 19 residues in the CDR3. The CDR3 DNA is TGCGCCAGCAAGCAGATAGGACAAGCCCGGCCCTGCTATAATTCACCCCTCCACTTT. Encoded protein: CASKQIGQARPCYNSPLHF.

The chain combines TRBV19 with TRBJ2-1, with a weak D call TRBD1 (5 bases). Germline V CDR1 and CDR2: LNHDA, SQIVND (reference sequence). CDR3 length: 16 residues. Trimming shortened V by 3 bases and J by 4 bases, and 16 bases separated the two germline ends. This CDR3 reads CASSILGVVGYNEQFF. The CDR3 DNA is TGTGCCAGTAGTATTTTAGGGGTGGTTGGTTACAATGAGCAGTTCTTC.

The chain joins TRBV6-5 to TRBJ1-2; D is uncertain. CDR1 and CDR2 from the germline V gene are MNHEY and SVGAGI. V dropped 5 bases and J dropped 0 bases, with 10 bases sitting between them. The CDR3 runs 14 residues. This chain's CDR3 is CASSPTPANYGYTF. CDR3 nucleotide sequence: TGTGCCAGCAGTCCTACCCCGGCTAACTATGGCTACACCTTC.

V and J are TRBV9 and TRBJ1-2; TRBD1 matches at 9 bases. The CDR3 consists of 14 residues. The germline V gene has CDR1 SGDLS and CDR2 YYNGEE. With 4 bases clipped from V and 4 bases from J, the junction kept 5 bases outside the gene matches. The CDR3 protein is CASSPPGQGYGYTF. The DNA of the CDR3 is TGTGCCAGCAGCCCGCCGGGACAGGGCTATGGCTACACCTTC.

The J gene is TRBJ2-1, the V gene TRBV6-5; TRBD1 might be the D (5 bases). This CDR3 region has 15 residues. CDR1 is MNHEY, CDR2 SVGAGI, per germline. The V end lost 1 base, the J end lost 4 bases, and 11 bases lay between the germline ends. The CDR3 nucleotides are TGTGCCAGCAGTTACTTACAGGTCTCTTACAATGAGCAGTTCTTC. Translating it yields CASSYLQVSYNEQFF.

The chain combines TRBV9 with TRBJ2-1, with 11 bases matching TRBD2. Losses at the gene ends were 4 bases for V and 5 bases for J; bases not matched to a gene: 5. CDR1 is SGDLS and CDR2 is YYNGEE in the germline V gene. The CDR3 is made up of 15 amino acids. In DNA, the CDR3 is TGTGCCAGCAGCCCGGGACTAGCGGCTAACAATGAGCAGTTCTTC. Translating it yields CASSPGLAANNEQFF. Full variable domain (remainder filled in from reference TRBV9 and TRBJ2-1): DSGVTQTPKHLITATGQRVTLRCSPRSGDLSVYWYQQSLDQGLQFLIQYYNGEERAKGNILERFSAQQFPDLHSELNLSSLELGDSALYFCASSPGLAANNEQFFGPGTRLTVL.

The chain recombines TRBV7-9 with TRBJ2-3, with D tentatively TRBD1 (6 bases). Germline V gene lookup returns CDR1 SEHNR and CDR2 FQNEAQ (reference sequence). There are 14 residues in the CDR3. V was clipped by 6 bases and J by 2 bases, with 12 bases between them. CDR3 sequence: CASSYDRITDTQYF. The CDR3 DNA sequence: TGTGCCAGCAGTTATGACAGGATCACAGATACGCAGTATTTT.

This clone was seen a single time. The J gene is TRBJ2-3, the V gene TRBV11-2, with TRBD1 matching 8 bases. From germline, CDR1 is SGHAT and CDR2 FQNNGV. The V and J ends lost 4 bases and 0 bases, in that order; junction bases with no gene match: 6. There are 16 residues in the CDR3. CDR3 DNA: TGTGCCAGCAGCTCCCGGTGGACAGGGAGCACAGATACGCAGTATTTT. The encoded protein is CASSSRWTGSTDTQYF.

Here the CDR3 reads CASSLVLLATDTQYF. Here the CDR3 DNA reads TGTGCCAGCAGCTTAGTCCTACTCGCAACAGATACGCAGTATTTT. The V and J genes are TRBV7-9 and TRBJ2-3; D ambiguous. The CDR3 runs to 15 residues. Germline V gene sequence: CDR1 SEHNR, CDR2 FQNEAQ (reference sequence). V was shortened by 1 base and J by 3 bases, with 11 bases between the two germline ends.

This chain joins TRBV9 and TRBJ2-1, with D perhaps TRBD2 (6 bases). The V gene lost 4 bases and the J gene lost 9 bases, with 11 bases spanning the gap. CDR3 length equals 12 residues. Germline CDR1 and CDR2: SGDLS and YYNGEE. CDR3 sequence (DNA): TGTGCCAGCAGCAGTCGGGGGAGTGAGCAGTTCTTC. Residues: CASSSRGSEQFF.

V and J are TRBV4-1 and TRBJ2-3; a weak D match, TRBD1 (5 bases). With 1 base removed from V and 4 bases from J, the gap between germline ends came to 12 bases. The CDR3 has 15 amino acids. Germline V gene data show CDR1 as MGHRA and CDR2 as YSYEKL. DNA of the CDR3: TGCGCCAGCAGCCAAGTCTTTCAGGGTGCAGATACGCAGTATTTT. It codes for CASSQVFQGADTQYF.

The chain recombines TRBV4-1 with TRBJ2-1, with 7 bases fitting TRBD2. The CDR3 length is 16 residues. J lost 3 bases, V lost 0 bases, and 5 bases had no gene match. The germline V gene encodes CDR1 MGHRA and CDR2 YSYEKL. The CDR3 DNA reads TGCGCCAGCAGCCAAGATTCAGCGGGGTACTACAATGAGCAGTTCTTC. It is translated as CASSQDSAGYYNEQFF.

This clone has just one count. The rearrangement links TRBV6-5 to TRBJ2-2, with D possibly TRBD1 on 6 matching bases. Deletions cut 5 bases from V and 5 bases from J, with 9 bases between. CDR1 and CDR2 from the germline V gene are MNHEY and SVGAGI. The CDR3 spans 13 residues. CDR3 sequence reads: CASSAGVTGELFF. CDR3 nucleotides: TGTGCCAGCAGTGCAGGGGTTACCGGGGAGCTGTTTTTT.

V and J are TRBV7-8 and TRBJ2-3; 9 nucleotides agree with TRBD2. The CDR3 loop spans 16 amino acids. J was trimmed by 1 base and V by 2 bases; bases with no gene match: 4. Per germline, CDR1 SGHVS and CDR2 FQNEAQ. As DNA, the CDR3 is TGTGCCAGCAGCTTACTTCTAGCGGGACGCACAGATACGCAGTATTTT. Amino acid sequence: CASSLLLAGRTDTQYF. The full variable domain, its missing parts supplied by reference TRBV7-8 and TRBJ2-3, is GAGVSQSPRYKVAKRGQDVALRCDPISGHVSLFWYQQALGQGPEFLTYFQNEAQLDKSGLPSDRFFAERPEGSVSTLKIQRTQQEDSAVYLCASSLLLAGRTDTQYFGPGTRLTVL.

This chain uses TRBV6-1 with TRBJ2-5; D unclear. Germline V gives CDR1 MNHNS, CDR2 SASEGT. Trimming removed 5 bases at V and 2 bases at J, with 6 bases between. This CDR3 has 12 residues. The CDR3 reads CASSPRQETQYF. The CDR3 DNA reads as TGTGCCAGCAGTCCCCGGCAAGAGACCCAGTACTTC.

V gene TRBV4-2 combines with J gene TRBJ2-1, with TRBD2 identical over 15 bases. V gave up 3 bases and J gave up 8 bases; unmatched junction bases: 11. This CDR3 contains 18 residues. Per germline, CDR1 LGHNA and CDR2 YNFKEQ. The CDR3 is CASSQIPGTSGRTDEQFF. The CDR3 bases are TGTGCCAGCAGCCAGATACCCGGGACTAGCGGGAGGACGGATGAGCAGTTCTTC.

The chain carries TRBV27 and TRBJ2-7; maybe TRBD2 (6 bases). V lost 6 bases, J lost 6 bases, and 15 bases lay in between. The CDR3 consists of 13 residues. The V gene's germline CDR1 is MNHEY and CDR2 SMNVEV (reference sequence). CDR3 DNA: TGTGCCAGCAGGGAACGGGAGTGGGGCGAGCAGTACTTC. Translating it yields CASREREWGEQYF.

The rearrangement links TRBV14 to TRBJ2-7, with D maybe TRBD2 (6 bases). V gave up 6 bases and J gave up 2 bases, with 14 bases separating them. CDR3 size: 14 residues. Germline V CDR1 and CDR2: SGHDN, FVKESK. In nucleotides, the CDR3 is TGTGCCAGCAGTCGACTAGATCCCCCCTACGAGCAGTACTTC. It codes for CASSRLDPPYEQYF.

This clone turned up a few times. The gene calls are TRBV19 and TRBJ1-1; D gene uncertain. Between the trimmed V and J ends, which lost 6 bases and 4 bases, there was a span of 9 bases. Per germline, CDR1 LNHDA and CDR2 SQIVND (reference sequence). This CDR3 contains 12 residues. The CDR3 nucleotides are TGTGCCAGTAGCACTGCGGGCACTGAAGCTTTCTTT. Its protein product is CASSTAGTEAFF.

The V call is TRBV29-1, the J call TRBJ1-1; D is uncertain. This CDR3 is 13 amino acids long. Germline loops: CDR1 SQVTM, CDR2 ANQGSEA. Between the trimmed V and J ends, which lost 1 base and 5 bases, there was a span of 11 bases. CDR3 nucleotide sequence: TGCAGCGTTGAAGTCCGACTTGGTACTGAAGCTTTCTTT. Residues: CSVEVRLGTEAFF.

The chain is built from TRBV6-1 and TRBJ2-2, with a tentative D call TRBD1 (6 bases). With 4 bases removed from V and 1 base from J, the gap between germline ends came to 7 bases. The CDR3 extends over 14 amino acids. The germline gives CDR1 MNHNS, CDR2 SASEGT. CDR3 DNA: TGTGCCAGCAGTGCGGGACAGAACACCGGGGAGCTGTTTTTT. Translation gives CASSAGQNTGELFF.

The chain combines TRBV4-1 with TRBJ2-7, with 11 nucleotides matching TRBD2. The CDR3 consists of 16 residues. V was clipped by 4 bases and J by 3 bases; unmatched bases: 8. The germline CDR1 and CDR2 sequences are MGHRA and YSYEKL. CDR3 loop: CASSRETGTSGYEQYF. CDR3 coding DNA: TGCGCCAGCAGCCGAGAAACCGGGACTAGCGGCTACGAGCAGTACTTC.